This T cell receptor (beta chain) stems from a study of post-analysis software for immune sequencing data. The overall study: Recorded disease courses covered relapsing-remitting, secondary progressive and progressive-relapsing multiple sclerosis. Some patients had no subtype annotation. Findings and caveats of the study: Controls significantly exceeded multiple sclerosis patients in normalized Chao1 diversity. Co-batched samples clustered tightly together by F measure. In patients, roughly five TRBV segments were more frequent than in controls, with TRBV5-6, TRBV5-1 and TRBV20-1 among them.

The authors incorporated unique molecular identifiers into the TCR beta cDNA libraries. The source material, about 0.95 to 11 million T cells, gave rise to roughly 0.5 million cDNA molecules. TCRdb processed the PCR reads anew with MiXCR; each CDR3 protein has one entry. The sample shows roughly 570,000 distinct CDR3 sequences, around 31% of them seen only once. The CDR3 length is 12 residues. V lost 2 bases to trimming and J lost 4 bases, with 6 bases between them. Points on this clonotype: What it binds is not known.

The source material was blood. The chain recombines TRBV12-3 or TRBV12-4 with TRBJ2-7; D remains ambiguous. The sequence came from a girl aged 2-17 years with multiple sclerosis. CDR3 DNA: TGTGCCAGCAGTTTACAGGAGTACGAGCAGTACTTC. This sequence encodes CASSLQEYEQYF.